The 32 T cell receptor beta chains listed next were all sequenced from one sample in a study of T-cell reconstitution after alpha-beta-depleted transplantation in children. Unique molecular identifiers were incorporated when the TCRbeta library was constructed. Each CDR3 protein gets one entry after TCRdb re-called the PCR reads with MiXCR. The sample has a few hundred thousand distinct CDR3 sequences; around a tenth are singletons. Here the sequenced sample was PBMCs from the stem cell graft donor, taken from the stem cell graft. Receptors originate from a human donor who donated a stem cell graft to a child with acute lymphoblastic leukemia.

This clonotype showed up many times. The V call is TRBV12-3 or TRBV12-4, the J call TRBJ2-3, with D unclear. Deletions cut 1 base from V and 4 bases from J, with 9 bases between. The CDR3 has 14 amino acids. Here the CDR3 DNA reads TGTGCCAGCAGTTTAGGGGGAACCCCAGATACGCAGTATTTT. As protein: CASSLGGTPDTQYF.

This clonotype was counted once. The chain recombines TRBV20-1 with TRBJ2-7; TRBD2 matches 8 bases. Germline V gene lookup returns CDR1 DFQATT and CDR2 SNEGSKA (reference sequence). Germline trimming cut 6 bases from V and 0 bases from J; bases unmatched to any gene: 7. The CDR3 is 14 residues long. CDR3 bases: TGCAGTGCCCCACTGGCGGGAGGCTCCTACGAGCAGTACTTC. This codes for CSAPLAGGSYEQYF.

A few counts support this clonotype. This chain links TRBV3-1 with TRBJ2-1; weak D call: TRBD2 (6 bases). Per germline, CDR1 LGHDT and CDR2 YNNKEL (reference sequence). This CDR3 region has 12 residues. Trimming stripped 1 base from V and 13 bases from J, with 11 bases between. CDR3 bases: TGTGCCAGCAGCCAAGGCTCGCGGGAACAGTTCTTC. This codes for CASSQGSREQFF.

The chain combines TRBV7-2 with TRBJ2-7; 10 nucleotides match TRBD1. The germline V gene encodes CDR1 SGHTA and CDR2 FQGNSA. After removal of 1 base from V and 5 bases from J, the junction contained 8 bases not matched to a gene. The CDR3 totals 16 residues. The CDR3: CASSLGDRGRPNEQYF. CDR3 nucleotide sequence: TGTGCCAGCAGCTTAGGGGACAGGGGCCGCCCCAACGAGCAGTACTTC. Filled out from reference TRBV7-2 and TRBJ2-7, the complete variable domain reads GAGVSQSPSNKVTEKGKDVELRCDPISGHTALYWYRQSLGQGLEFLIYFQGNSAPDKSGLPSDRFSAERTGGSVSTLTIQRTQQEDSAVYLCASSLGDRGRPNEQYFGPGTRLTVT.

This clonotype was counted between two and nine times. The chain uses TRBV5-1 and TRBJ2-3, with D unresolved. This CDR3 spans 17 amino acids. Germline V gene lookup returns CDR1 SGHRS and CDR2 YFSETQ. V lost 3 bases, J lost 1 base, and 18 bases lay in between. The CDR3 protein is CASSSTPTGPGTDTQYF. The CDR3 nucleotides are TGCGCCAGCAGCTCGACCCCAACGGGTCCTGGCACAGATACGCAGTATTTT.

There are many counts of this clonotype. The chain combines TRBV20-1 with TRBJ1-1; 9 nucleotides agree with TRBD1. Germline loops: CDR1 DFQATT, CDR2 SNEGSKA (reference sequence). The CDR3 runs 13 residues. The CDR3, as DNA: TGCAGCGCCCCAGGGGACAGGGTCACTGAAGCTTTCTTT. It translates to CSAPGDRVTEAFF.

There are many counts of this clonotype. The chain links TRBV20-1 to TRBJ2-7, with 8 bases lining up with TRBD2. The CDR3 runs to 14 residues. Germline trimming cut 6 bases from V and 4 bases from J; bases unmatched to any gene: 11. Germline CDR1 DFQATT, CDR2 SNEGSKA (reference sequence). The DNA for the CDR3 is TGCAGTGCAAGGAGAGCGGGAGCCGGTTACGAGCAGTACTTC. Encoded protein: CSARRAGAGYEQYF.

This clonotype has ten or more counts. The V gene is TRBV20-1, the J gene TRBJ2-1; D not certain. This CDR3 region has 15 residues. The germline V and J ends were trimmed by 0 bases and 3 bases, with 12 bases remaining between them. In germline, CDR1 is DFQATT, CDR2 SNEGSKA (reference sequence). The CDR3 nucleotides are TGCAGTGCTAGAGATGGAGCGCGCGACTACAATGAGCAGTTCTTC. Translating gives CSARDGARDYNEQFF.

The CDR3: CASREPGQGYEQYF. CDR3 coding DNA: TGTGCCAGCAGAGAGCCGGGACAGGGGTACGAGCAGTACTTC. The chain is built from TRBV28 and TRBJ2-7; TRBD1 matches at 10 bases. Per germline, CDR1 MDHEN and CDR2 SYDVKM. CDR3 length equals 14 residues. V lost 6 bases to trimming and J lost 4 bases; unmatched junction nucleotides: 6. Full variable domain (remainder filled in from reference TRBV28 and TRBJ2-7): DVKVTQSSRYLVKRTGEKVFLECVQDMDHENMFWYRQDPGLGLRLIYFSYDVKMKEKGDIPEGYSVSREKKERFSLILESASTNQTSMYLCASREPGQGYEQYFGPGTRLTVT.

This clonotype appeared many times. This sequence joins TRBV7-2 and TRBJ2-3; 10 positions agree with TRBD2. The CDR3 covers 16 residues. After removal of 1 base from V and 4 bases from J, the junction contained 5 bases not matched to a gene. The germline V gene has CDR1 SGHTA and CDR2 FQGNSA. CDR3 residues: CASSLGGSGRADTQYF. The DNA of the CDR3 is TGTGCCAGCAGCTTAGGGGGGAGCGGGAGGGCAGATACGCAGTATTTT. Looking up the rest from reference TRBV7-2 and TRBJ2-3 gives the full variable domain: GAGVSQSPSNKVTEKGKDVELRCDPISGHTALYWYRQSLGQGLEFLIYFQGNSAPDKSGLPSDRFSAERTGGSVSTLTIQRTQQEDSAVYLCASSLGGSGRADTQYFGPGTRLTVL.

This clonotype occurred a few times. Written as DNA, the CDR3 is TGCAGTGCTAAACCGGGACTAGTAATGCACGAGCAGTACTTC. As protein: CSAKPGLVMHEQYF. V and J are TRBV20-1 and TRBJ2-7; TRBD2 aligns across 8 bases. CDR1 is DFQATT, CDR2 SNEGSKA, per germline (reference sequence). There are 14 residues in the CDR3. The junction had 10 bases not matched to a gene; V was cut back by 4 bases and J by 5 bases.

This clonotype was picked up many times. The chain recombines TRBV9 with TRBJ1-2; no reliable D call. The V gene lost 6 bases and the J gene lost 4 bases, with 16 bases spanning the gap. This CDR3 has 14 amino acids. The V gene's germline CDR1 is SGDLS and CDR2 YYNGEE. The CDR3 loop is CASTPGASGYGYTF. CDR3 DNA sequence: TGTGCCAGCACCCCGGGAGCGAGTGGCTATGGCTACACCTTC.

This clonotype was recorded many times. The chain links TRBV10-3 to TRBJ1-1; the match to TRBD1 covers 8 bases. The germline V gene has CDR1 ENHRY and CDR2 SYGVKD. The CDR3 covers 15 residues. The junction had 4 bases not matched to a gene; V was cut back by 3 bases and J by 1 base. The CDR3 DNA sequence: TGTGCCATCAGTGACAAAGGGACAGGGAACACTGAAGCTTTCTTT. Translation: CAISDKGTGNTEAFF.

The V and J genes are TRBV4-3 and TRBJ2-1, with D perhaps assigned TRBD1 or TRBD2 (5 bases each). CDR3 length: 18 residues. The V end lost 6 bases, the J end lost 1 base, and 22 bases lay between the germline ends. CDR1 and CDR2 (germline): LGHNA, YSLEER. CDR3 region: CASRERVGAWGSYNEQFF. The CDR3, as DNA: TGCGCCAGCAGAGAGAGGGTCGGCGCTTGGGGGTCCTACAATGAGCAGTTCTTC.

This clonotype was recorded at least ten times. The J gene is TRBJ2-3, the V gene TRBV20-1; D tentatively fits TRBD1 or TRBD2 (5 bases each). The CDR3 runs to 16 residues. Germline values: CDR1 DFQATT, CDR2 SNEGSKA (reference sequence). Trimming took 0 bases from V and 1 from J, leaving 14 bases between them. CDR3 region: CSARDGRGSRTDTQYF. DNA for the CDR3: TGCAGTGCTAGAGATGGCCGGGGCAGCCGCACAGATACGCAGTATTTT.

Many counts were recorded for this clonotype. V is TRBV5-1 and J is TRBJ2-1; D remains ambiguous. Trimming removed 0 bases at V and 7 bases at J, with 5 bases between. The CDR3 totals 12 residues. In germline, CDR1 is SGHRS, CDR2 YFSETQ. The CDR3 sequence is CASSLDNNEQFF. CDR3 in DNA: TGCGCCAGCAGCTTGGATAATAATGAGCAGTTCTTC. The full variable domain, rest sourced from reference TRBV5-1 and TRBJ2-1, is KAGVTQTPRYLIKTRGQQVTLSCSPISGHRSVSWYQQTPGQGLQFLFEYFSETQRNKGNFPGRFSGRQFSNSRSEMNVSTLELGDSALYLCASSLDNNEQFFGPGTRLTVL.

This clonotype was recorded a few times. The chain couples TRBV6-5 to TRBJ2-7, with TRBD1 identical over 11 bases. Germline CDR1 reads MNHEY; CDR2 reads SVGAGI. The CDR3 is 15 amino acids. The trim removed 2 bases at V and 3 bases at J, leaving 3 bases unmatched. CDR3 nucleotide sequence: TGTGCCAGCAGTTACCGGGACAGGGGGATCTACGAGCAGTACTTC. The encoded protein is CASSYRDRGIYEQYF.

The rearrangement uses TRBV12-3 or TRBV12-4 and TRBJ2-2, with 7 bases fitting TRBD1. The CDR3 runs 16 residues. Trimming at V came to 7 bases and at J to 8 bases, leaving 16 bases not matched to a gene. The CDR3 loop reads CASISPDRAWGGELFF. CDR3 DNA: TGTGCCAGCATCTCCCCTGACAGGGCTTGGGGGGGGGAGCTGTTTTTT.

This clonotype came up a few times. The chain joins TRBV11-3 to TRBJ2-3, with 8 positions matching TRBD2. CDR3 length: 15 amino acids. The V and J ends lost 1 base and 0 bases, in that order; junction bases with no gene match: 0. Germline V gives CDR1 SGHNT, CDR2 YENEEA. The CDR3 protein is CASSLGTSSTDTQYF. The CDR3 DNA is TGTGCCAGCAGCTTAGGGACTAGCAGCACAGATACGCAGTATTTT.

This clonotype was observed at least ten times. This rearrangement joins TRBV6-4 to TRBJ2-1, with 8 bases aligning to TRBD2. V gave up 2 bases and J gave up 3 bases; unmatched junction bases: 3. CDR3 length: 15 amino acids. Germline CDR1 and CDR2: MRHNA and SNTAGT. The DNA of the CDR3 is TGTGCCAGCAGTGACGGACTAGCCGGCTACAATGAGCAGTTCTTC. Protein sequence: CASSDGLAGYNEQFF.

V is TRBV6-2 or TRBV6-3 and J is TRBJ2-1; 10 nucleotides agree with TRBD2. Germline V gives CDR1 MNHEY, CDR2 SVGEGT. The V and J ends lost 6 bases and 3 bases, in that order; junction bases with no gene match: 8. CDR3 length: 16 residues. Here the CDR3 DNA reads TGTGCCAGCAGCTACCCGACTAGCGGGTTCTACAATGAGCAGTTCTTC. Residues: CASSYPTSGFYNEQFF.

The chain combines TRBV7-2 with TRBJ2-7; tentatively, D is TRBD1 (7 bases). The CDR3 is 15 amino acids. With 0 bases removed from V and 3 bases from J, the gap between germline ends came to 12 bases. The germline V gene has CDR1 SGHTA and CDR2 FQGNSA. The CDR3 region is CASSLAPGGFYEQYF. CDR3 DNA sequence: TGTGCCAGCAGCTTAGCGCCAGGGGGGTTCTACGAGCAGTACTTC.

This clonotype came up a few times. The chain recombines TRBV4-1 with TRBJ1-1; D possibly corresponds to TRBD1 (6 bases). Germline V gene data show CDR1 as MGHRA and CDR2 as YSYEKL. Trimming took 5 bases from V and 2 from J, leaving 15 bases between them. This CDR3 spans 15 amino acids. The CDR3, as DNA: TGCGCCAGCAGCTCGTGGACAGTACGAAACACTGAAGCTTTCTTT. Protein product: CASSSWTVRNTEAFF.

The V and J genes are TRBV5-4 and TRBJ2-1; 7 bases match TRBD2. V was pared by 6 bases and J by 2 bases, with 5 bases of the junction left unmatched. The length of the CDR3 is 14 residues. The V gene's germline CDR1 is SGHNT and CDR2 YYREEE (reference sequence). Written as DNA, the CDR3 is TGTGCCAGCAACCGGCGGGGGACCTACAATGAGCAGTTCTTC. Protein sequence: CASNRRGTYNEQFF. Drawing the rest from reference TRBV5-4 and TRBJ2-1, the complete variable domain is ETGVTQSPTHLIKTRGQQVTLRCSSQSGHNTVSWYQQALGQGPQFIFQYYREEENGRGNFPPRFSGLQFPNYSSELNVNALELDDSALYLCASNRRGTYNEQFFGPGTRLTVL.

This clonotype has a count of ten or more. This rearrangement joins TRBV6-2 or TRBV6-3 to TRBJ2-3; 7 nucleotides agree with TRBD2. Trimming cost V 7 bases and J 2 bases; bases outside gene matches: 9. The CDR3 totals 15 residues. Germline CDR1 is MNHEY and CDR2 is SVGEGT. The CDR3 is CASIASGAPTDTQYF. CDR3 bases: TGTGCCAGCATCGCAAGCGGGGCACCCACAGATACGCAGTATTTT.

Many counts were recorded for this clonotype. The chain uses TRBV3-1 and TRBJ2-7, with a tentative D call TRBD1 (6 bases). Germline V gene data show CDR1 as LGHDT and CDR2 as YNNKEL (reference sequence). V was shortened by 3 bases and J by 5 bases, with 11 bases between the two germline ends. The CDR3 runs 13 residues. CDR3 residues: CASSQGRGNEQYF. DNA of the CDR3: TGTGCCAGCAGCCAGGGCAGGGGCAACGAGCAGTACTTC.

This clonotype was detected only a few times. The J gene is TRBJ1-2, the V gene TRBV20-1; TRBD1 agrees at 8 bases. This CDR3 has 14 residues. Germline assignment: CDR1 DFQATT and CDR2 SNEGSKA (reference sequence). V dropped 5 bases and J dropped 8; count of bases not matched to a gene: 13. CDR3 protein: CSAVQGASAKGYTF. CDR3 coding DNA: TGCAGTGCTGTTCAGGGGGCGAGCGCAAAGGGCTACACCTTC.

This clonotype was seen more than once but under ten times. J is TRBJ2-7 and V is TRBV6-5; D is uncertain. Germline V gene sequence: CDR1 MNHEY, CDR2 SVGAGI. There are 14 residues in the CDR3. V dropped 5 bases and J dropped 2 bases, with 13 bases sitting between them. The CDR3 is CASSNLRVPYEQYF. The CDR3 DNA reads as TGTGCCAGCAGTAACTTAAGAGTTCCCTACGAGCAGTACTTC.

This clonotype was counted at least ten times. This rearrangement joins TRBV4-3 to TRBJ2-2; D is possibly TRBD1 (5 bases). The CDR3 is 16 residues long. The germline CDR1 and CDR2 sequences are LGHNA and YSLEER. V was clipped by 0 bases and J by 4 bases, with 12 bases between them. CDR3 sequence (DNA): TGCGCCAGCAGCCAAGATTCAAGGCAGGGCACCGGGGAGCTGTTTTTT. As protein: CASSQDSRQGTGELFF.

The rearrangement links TRBV11-1 to TRBJ2-5; 10 nucleotides agree with TRBD2. Germline lookup yields CDR1 SGHAT and CDR2 FQDESV (reference sequence). V shed 3 bases and J 4 bases; nucleotides not matched to a gene: 14. CDR3 length: 18 residues. CDR3 nucleotides: TGTGCCAGCAGCTTCCCCCTAGCGGGAGTTCCCCTTCGAGAGACCCAGTACTTC. Translated, it gives CASSFPLAGVPLRETQYF.

This rearrangement joins TRBV7-2 to TRBJ2-7; a weak D match, TRBD2 (5 bases). The ends were cut back, 2 bases at V and 5 bases at J, with 19 bases in the middle. CDR3 length equals 16 residues. Per germline, CDR1 SGHTA and CDR2 FQGNSA. In DNA, the CDR3 is TGTGCCAGCAGCTTACGCGCGGGCGCGCTATTCAACGAGCAGTACTTC. Translated: CASSLRAGALFNEQYF.

The chain recombines TRBV15 with TRBJ2-2, with 8 bases aligning to TRBD1. The CDR3 totals 17 residues. CDR1 LNHNV and CDR2 YYDKDF come from the germline V gene (reference sequence). V gave up 4 bases and J gave up 6 bases; unmatched junction bases: 13. The CDR3 DNA is TGTGCCACCAGCAAAACAGGGAGAACAGGGGGATCCGGGGAGCTGTTTTTT. Translation: CATSKTGRTGGSGELFF.